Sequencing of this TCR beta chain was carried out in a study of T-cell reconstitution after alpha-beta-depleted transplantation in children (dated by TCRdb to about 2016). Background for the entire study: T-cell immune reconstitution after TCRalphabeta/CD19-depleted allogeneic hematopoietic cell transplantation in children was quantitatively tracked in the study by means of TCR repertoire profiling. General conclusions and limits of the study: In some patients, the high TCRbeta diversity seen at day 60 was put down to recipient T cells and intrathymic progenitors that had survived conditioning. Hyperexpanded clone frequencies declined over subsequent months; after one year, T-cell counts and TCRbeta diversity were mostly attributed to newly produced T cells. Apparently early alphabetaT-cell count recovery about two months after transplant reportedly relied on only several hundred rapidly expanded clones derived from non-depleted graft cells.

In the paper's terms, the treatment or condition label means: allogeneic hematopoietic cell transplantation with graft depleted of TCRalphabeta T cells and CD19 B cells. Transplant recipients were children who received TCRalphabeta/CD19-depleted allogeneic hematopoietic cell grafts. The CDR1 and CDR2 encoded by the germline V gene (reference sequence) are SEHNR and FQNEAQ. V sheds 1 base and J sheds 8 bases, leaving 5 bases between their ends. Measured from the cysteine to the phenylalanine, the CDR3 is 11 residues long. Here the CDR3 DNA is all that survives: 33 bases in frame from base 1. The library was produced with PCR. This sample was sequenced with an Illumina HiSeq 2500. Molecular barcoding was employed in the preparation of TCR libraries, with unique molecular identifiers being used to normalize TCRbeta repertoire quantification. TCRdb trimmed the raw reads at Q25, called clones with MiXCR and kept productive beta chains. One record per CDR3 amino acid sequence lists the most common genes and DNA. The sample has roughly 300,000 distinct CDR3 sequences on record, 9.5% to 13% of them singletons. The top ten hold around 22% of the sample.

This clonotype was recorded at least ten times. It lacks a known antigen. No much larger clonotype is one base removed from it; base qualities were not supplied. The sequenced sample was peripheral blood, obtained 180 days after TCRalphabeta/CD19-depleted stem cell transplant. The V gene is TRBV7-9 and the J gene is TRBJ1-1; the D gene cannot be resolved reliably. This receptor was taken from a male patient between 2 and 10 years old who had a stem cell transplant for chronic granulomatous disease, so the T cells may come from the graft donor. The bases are TGTGCCAGCAGCTTAGGACAAGAAGCTTTCTTT. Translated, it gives CASSLGQEAFF.